A selection of T cell receptor beta chains follows, all from one sample in a study of T-cell reconstitution after alpha-beta-depleted transplantation in children. TCRdb called the PCR reads again in MiXCR, with one record for every CDR3 protein. The sample lists a few hundred thousand distinct CDR3 sequences; around 13% were seen once. Sequencing used PBMCs, mostly from graft donor cells, obtained 360 days after TCRalphabeta/CD19-depleted stem cell transplant. The source is a male patient between 10 and 17 years old who had a stem cell transplant for acute myeloid leukemia, so the T cells may come from the graft donor. Both conserved end residues are part of each CDR3. A D gene is named only where the DNA matches it firmly. Clone size is stated in some rows and not others, as once, few, many or a class when expanded.

cdr3_aa	cdr3_nt	clone_size	v_call	j_call	d_call
CSVDGTGGYEQYF	TGCAGCGTCGACGGGACAGGGGGCTACGAGCAGTACTTC	many	TRBV29-1	TRBJ2-7	TRBD1
CAWSVRASPHQPQHF	TGTGCCTGGAGTGTACGTGCCAGCCCCCATCAGCCCCAGCATTTT	-	TRBV30	TRBJ1-5	-
CASSPPWRGGTEAFF	TGTGCCAGCAGTCCCCCCTGGCGCGGGGGCACTGAAGCTTTCTTT	many	TRBV12-3/TRBV12-4	TRBJ1-1	-
CASSPRTGPSPLHF	TGTGCCAGCAGTCCCCGGACAGGGCCTTCACCCCTCCACTTT	few	TRBV28	TRBJ1-6	TRBD1
CASRQLSGKADTQYF	TGTGCCAGCAGGCAACTTTCGGGAAAGGCAGATACGCAGTATTTT	many	TRBV12-3/TRBV12-4	TRBJ2-3	-
CASSLAEYEQYF	TGTGCCAGCAGTTTGGCGGAGTACGAGCAGTACTTC	-	TRBV12-3/TRBV12-4	TRBJ2-7	-
CASSPGRGKNIQYF	TGTGCCAGCAGCCCTGGGCGGGGGAAAAACATTCAGTACTTC	few	TRBV11-3	TRBJ2-4	TRBD2
CASSVGQGFSVNTEAFF	TGCGCCAGCAGCGTGGGACAGGGGTTTAGTGTGAACACTGAAGCTTTCTTT	few	TRBV5-1	TRBJ1-1	TRBD1
CSASPWVANTEAFF	TGCAGCGCTTCACCTTGGGTGGCGAACACTGAAGCTTTCTTT	-	TRBV29-1	TRBJ1-1	-
CASKLGVKQPQHF	TGTGCCAGCAAACTCGGGGTTAAACAGCCCCAGCATTTT	-	TRBV28	TRBJ1-5	-
CASSNRDRGPPDGTDTQYF	TGTGCCAGCAGCAACCGGGACAGGGGGCCCCCAGATGGCACAGATACGCAGTATTTT	few	TRBV21-1	TRBJ2-3	-
CASSWGRQGPYYEQYF	TGCGCCAGCAGCTGGGGGAGGCAGGGCCCCTACTACGAGCAGTACTTC	many	TRBV5-1	TRBJ2-7	-
CSASGSYASSYEQYF	TGCAGTGCTAGCGGGTCCTACGCTAGCTCCTACGAGCAGTACTTC	-	TRBV20-1	TRBJ2-7	-
CASSSTGYEQYF	TGTGCCAGCAGCTCTACAGGTTACGAGCAGTACTTC	many	TRBV7-2	TRBJ2-7	-
CASSPVQGGPYEQYF	TGTGCCAGCAGCCCCGTCCAGGGAGGACCCTACGAGCAGTACTTC	-	TRBV28	TRBJ2-7	-
CASSLTSGPSNTGELFF	TGTGCCAGCAGCTTAACTAGCGGGCCCTCGAACACCGGGGAGCTGTTTTTT	many	TRBV7-6	TRBJ2-2	TRBD2
CASSLVSTLGNTEAFF	TGTGCCAGCAGCTTAGTGAGCACACTAGGGAACACTGAAGCTTTCTTT	-	TRBV11-2	TRBJ1-1	-
CSASPGGWETQYF	TGCAGTGCTAGCCCGGGAGGGTGGGAGACCCAGTACTTC	-	TRBV20-1	TRBJ2-5	TRBD2
CSAEPGQGYYEQYF	TGCAGTGCTGAACCGGGACAGGGGTACTACGAGCAGTACTTC	many	TRBV20-1	TRBJ2-7	TRBD1
CASSYSRRTEIFYEQYF	TGTGCCAGCAGTTACTCGAGACGGACAGAAATATTCTACGAGCAGTACTTC	-	TRBV6-5	TRBJ2-7	-
CASIKRTSGLSTDTQYF	TGTGCCAGCATCAAAAGGACTAGCGGGCTGAGCACAGATACGCAGTATTTT	-	TRBV7-2	TRBJ2-3	TRBD2
CASSLGREHNEQFF	TGTGCCAGCAGTTTGGGGCGGGAGCATAATGAGCAGTTCTTC	-	TRBV27	TRBJ2-1	TRBD2
CASSLPGAGENIQYF	TGTGCCAGCAGCTTGCCAGGGGCAGGGGAAAACATTCAGTACTTC	few	TRBV28	TRBJ2-4	-
CSVKLGIGTAITDTQYF	TGCAGCGTTAAGTTGGGAATAGGGACAGCAATCACAGATACGCAGTATTTT	-	TRBV29-1	TRBJ2-3	TRBD1
CASSSILAGSIYEQYF	TGTGCCAGCAGTTCGATTCTAGCGGGGAGCATATACGAGCAGTACTTC	few	TRBV27	TRBJ2-7	TRBD2
CASSLNPTEQFF	TGTGCCAGCAGCTTAAACCCCACCGAGCAGTTCTTC	many	TRBV7-3	TRBJ2-1	-
CASSLWTDYEQYF	TGCGCCAGCAGCTTGTGGACAGATTACGAGCAGTACTTC	few	TRBV5-1	TRBJ2-7	-
CASSLEQETQYF	TGTGCCAGCAGCTTAGAACAAGAGACCCAGTACTTC	-	TRBV7-2	TRBJ2-5	-
CASSYPETGGHQRQFF	TGCGCCAGCAGCTACCCCGAGACAGGGGGCCATCAACGGCAGTTCTTC	-	TRBV5-1	TRBJ2-1	TRBD1
CSVGLAGGRNTGELFF	TGCAGCGTTGGACTAGCGGGAGGGCGGAACACCGGGGAGCTGTTTTTT	few	TRBV29-1	TRBJ2-2	TRBD2
CASSKRGRGLPEQYF	TGTGCCAGCAGCAAAAGAGGAAGGGGCCTGCCCGAGCAGTACTTC	-	TRBV21-1	TRBJ2-7	-
CSVGPRVSYNEQFF	TGCAGCGTTGGGCCGCGAGTTTCCTACAATGAGCAGTTCTTC	many	TRBV29-1	TRBJ2-1	-
CASSPRLGTEAFF	TGTGCCAGCAGTCCGCGGCTTGGCACTGAAGCTTTCTTT	-	TRBV27	TRBJ1-1	-
CASSSLGGGTAEQFF	TGTGCCAGCAGCTCGCTAGGGGGAGGGACAGCTGAGCAGTTCTTC	many	TRBV7-3	TRBJ2-1	-
CSVELLGRAAGEQYF	TGCAGCGTTGAACTTCTTGGCAGGGCGGCGGGCGAGCAGTACTTC	-	TRBV29-1	TRBJ2-7	-
CASSNPRGPLAKNIQYF	TGTGCCAGCAGCAACCCGCGGGGGCCCCTAGCCAAAAACATTCAGTACTTC	-	TRBV27	TRBJ2-4	-
CASSRGLASYEQYF	TGTGCCAGCAGCCGTGGACTAGCTTCCTACGAGCAGTACTTC	-	TRBV7-2	TRBJ2-7	TRBD2
CASSLRGKGPYEQYF	TGTGCCAGCAGCTTACGCGGGAAGGGCCCCTACGAGCAGTACTTC	-	TRBV7-8	TRBJ2-7	-
CATQGGLWGNEQFF	TGTGCCACCCAGGGCGGCCTCTGGGGCAATGAGCAGTTCTTC	few	TRBV24-1	TRBJ2-1	-
CASRPTGGTDTQYF	TGTGCCAGCAGACCAACAGGGGGGACAGATACGCAGTATTTT	many	TRBV7-2	TRBJ2-3	TRBD1
CSARDGAVNTEAFF	TGCAGTGCTAGAGACGGGGCTGTGAACACTGAAGCTTTCTTT	many	TRBV20-1	TRBJ1-1	-
CASSLEVIASYEQYF	TGTGCCAGCAGTTTAGAGGTGATAGCCTCCTACGAGCAGTACTTC	many	TRBV28	TRBJ2-7	-
CASSQVAGAGELFF	TGTGCCAGCAGCCAAGTAGCGGGTGCTGGGGAGCTGTTTTTT	many	TRBV4-2	TRBJ2-2	TRBD2
CSARFSGTKPYEQYF	TGCAGTGCTAGATTCTCCGGGACTAAGCCGTACGAGCAGTACTTC	few	TRBV20-1	TRBJ2-7	TRBD2
CATSGAGLAGVVTGELFF	TGTGCCACCAGTGGGGCAGGACTAGCGGGAGTGGTAACCGGGGAGCTGTTTTTT	few	TRBV24-1	TRBJ2-2	TRBD2
CSVAASLETQYF	TGCAGCGTTGCGGCTAGCCTGGAGACCCAGTACTTC	few	TRBV29-1	TRBJ2-5	-
CASSNSGRVSYEQYF	TGTGCCAGCAGCAATAGCGGGAGAGTTTCCTACGAGCAGTACTTC	once	TRBV7-2	TRBJ2-7	TRBD2
CATSPRVDDFREQYF	TGTGCCACCAGCCCGCGAGTGGACGACTTTAGGGAGCAGTACTTC	many	TRBV15	TRBJ2-7	-
CASSGTVGGASDTQYF	TGTGCCAGCAGCGGAACCGTAGGGGGAGCTTCTGATACGCAGTATTTT	-	TRBV7-3	TRBJ2-3	-
CSAVKLAVIYNEQFF	TGCAGTGCTGTTAAATTAGCGGTCATCTACAATGAGCAGTTCTTC	-	TRBV20-1	TRBJ2-1	-
CASSFSWVWRSYEQYF	TGTGCCAGCAGTTTCAGTTGGGTCTGGCGGTCCTACGAGCAGTACTTC	-	TRBV28	TRBJ2-7	-
CATTGQGASNQPQHF	TGTGCCACCACCGGACAGGGGGCGAGCAATCAGCCCCAGCATTTT	-	TRBV15	TRBJ1-5	TRBD1
CASSSGELAGGKYNEQFF	TGTGCCAGCAGTTCAGGGGAACTAGCGGGAGGGAAATACAATGAGCAGTTCTTC	-	TRBV28	TRBJ2-1	TRBD2
CSVRRGTGELFF	TGCAGCGTAAGGCGGGGTACCGGGGAGCTGTTTTTT	-	TRBV29-1	TRBJ2-2	-